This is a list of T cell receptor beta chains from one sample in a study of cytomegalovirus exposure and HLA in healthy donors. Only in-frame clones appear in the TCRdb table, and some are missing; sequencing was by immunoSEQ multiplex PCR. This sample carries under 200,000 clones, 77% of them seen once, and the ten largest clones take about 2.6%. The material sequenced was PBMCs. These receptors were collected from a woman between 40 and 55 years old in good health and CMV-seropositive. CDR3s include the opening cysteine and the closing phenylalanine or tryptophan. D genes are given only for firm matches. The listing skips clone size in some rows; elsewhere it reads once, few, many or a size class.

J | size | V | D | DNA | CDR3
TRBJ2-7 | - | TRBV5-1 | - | TGCGCCAGCAGCTTGGGAGGTTCCGAGCAGTACTTC | CASSLGGSEQYF
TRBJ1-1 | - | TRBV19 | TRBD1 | TGTGCCAGTAGTATGCCAGACAGGGGGCTCCCGGGTGAAGCTTTCTTT | CASSMPDRGLPGEAFF
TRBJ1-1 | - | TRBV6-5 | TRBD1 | TGTGCCAGCAGACGGGACAGGGGGCCCACTGAAGCTTTCTTT | CASRRDRGPTEAFF
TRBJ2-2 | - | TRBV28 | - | TGTGCCAGCAGTTTTCGGGTCAGCACCGGGGAGCTGTTTTTT | CASSFRVSTGELFF
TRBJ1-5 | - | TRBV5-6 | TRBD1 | TGTGCCAGCAGCTTACGACAGGGGAACAATCAGCCCCAGCATTTT | CASSLRQGNNQPQHF
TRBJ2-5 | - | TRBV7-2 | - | TGTGCCAGCAGCTTGGGTGTGACACAAGAGACCCAGTACTTC | CASSLGVTQETQYF
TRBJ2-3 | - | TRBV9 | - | TGTGCCAGCAGCGTAGGAGCGGGTAGCACAGATACGCAGTATTTT | CASSVGAGSTDTQYF
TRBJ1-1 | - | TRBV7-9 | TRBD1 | TGTGCCAGCAGCCTGACAGGGGGACCCACTGAAGCTTTCTTT | CASSLTGGPTEAFF
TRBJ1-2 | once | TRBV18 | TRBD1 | TGTGCCAGCTCATCGGACAGGGAAGGTGGCTACACCTTC | CASSSDREGGYTF
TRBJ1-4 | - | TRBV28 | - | TGTGCCAGCAGTTTAGACAGGTCCACAACTAATGAAAAACTGTTTTTT | CASSLDRSTTNEKLFF
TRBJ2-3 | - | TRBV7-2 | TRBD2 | TGTGCCAGCAGCCCGGGGGGACTACGAGCACCAGATACGCAGTATTTT | CASSPGGLRAPDTQYF
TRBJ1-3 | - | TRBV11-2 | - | TGTGCCAGCAGCTCAGTACAGGCTGGAAACACCATATATTTT | CASSSVQAGNTIYF
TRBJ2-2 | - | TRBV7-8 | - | TGTGCCAGCAGCACCCGGGGGGCCGGCGGGGAGCTGTTTTTT | CASSTRGAGGELFF
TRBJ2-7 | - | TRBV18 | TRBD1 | TGTGCCAGCTCAGGACAGGGTGTCCACGAGCAGTACTTC | CASSGQGVHEQYF
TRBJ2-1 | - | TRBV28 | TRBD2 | TGTGCCAGCAGTTTTTCCGGGACTAGCAGAATCAATGAGCAGTTCTTC | CASSFSGTSRINEQFF
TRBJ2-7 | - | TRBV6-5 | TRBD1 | TGTGCCAGCAGTTACTCGGGACAGGGCGCCTACGAGCAGTACTTC | CASSYSGQGAYEQYF
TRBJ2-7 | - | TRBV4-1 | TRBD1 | TGCGCCAGCAGCCAAGAGGGACAGTCCCCCTACGAGCAGTACTTC | CASSQEGQSPYEQYF
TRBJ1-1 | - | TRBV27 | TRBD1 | TGTGCCAGCAGACTTTGGGCAGGGGGCACTGAAGCTTTCTTT | CASRLWAGGTEAFF
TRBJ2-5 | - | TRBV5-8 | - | TGTGCCAGCACAAGGGATAGCGGAGAGACCCAGTACTTC | CASTRDSGETQYF
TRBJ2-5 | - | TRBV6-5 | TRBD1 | TGTGCCAGCAGTTACAACGAGGGGGCAGAGACCCAGTACTTC | CASSYNEGAETQYF
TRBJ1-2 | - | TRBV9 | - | TGTGCCAGCAGCGTAGGGGAGGGTCAGGATGGCTACACCTTC | CASSVGEGQDGYTF
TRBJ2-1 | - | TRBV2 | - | TGTGCCAGCCGGCTGGGGAGCGTACCCTACAATGAGCAGTTCTTC | CASRLGSVPYNEQFF
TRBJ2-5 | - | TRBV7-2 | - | TGTGCCAGCAGCTTCTCGGGACATCGCCAAGAGACCCAGTACTTC | CASSFSGHRQETQYF
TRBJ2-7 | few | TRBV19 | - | TGTGCCAGTAAGAAGGACAACTCCTACGAGCAGTACTTC | CASKKDNSYEQYF
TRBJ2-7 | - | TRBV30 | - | TGTGCCTGGAGTGAGACTAGTAAGGCAAAGTACGAGCAGTACTTC | CAWSETSKAKYEQYF
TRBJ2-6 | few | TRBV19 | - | TGTGCCAGTAGTGTACAGGGTTCACCTGGGGCCAACGTCCTGACTTTC | CASSVQGSPGANVLTF
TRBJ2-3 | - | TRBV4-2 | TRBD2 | TGTGCCAGCAGCCTCCTACAGGGAACGGCAAGCGGGGGACCACATCCCACAGATACGCAGTATTTT | CASSLLQGTASGGPHPTDTQYF
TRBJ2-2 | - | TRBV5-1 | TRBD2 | TGCGCCAGCAGCCCCCCCGGGAGGGCCGGTGTCACCGGGGAGCTGTTTTTT | CASSPPGRAGVTGELFF
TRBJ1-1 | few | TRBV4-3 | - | TGCGCCAGCAGCCAAGTCGGGGGAGGGGAAGCTTTCTTT | CASSQVGGGEAFF
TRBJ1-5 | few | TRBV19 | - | TGTGCCAGTACCGGGGGCAATCAGCCCCAGCATTTT | CASTGGNQPQHF
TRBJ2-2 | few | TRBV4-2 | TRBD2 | TGTGCCAGCAGCCAAGCCCCGCTAGCGGGGGCGAACACCGGGGAGCTGTTTTTT | CASSQAPLAGANTGELFF
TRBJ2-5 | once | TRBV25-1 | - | TGTGCCAGCAGTGAATCCCAGGGAACCCAAGAGACCCAGTACTTC | CASSESQGTQETQYF
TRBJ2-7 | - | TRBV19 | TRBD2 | TGTGCCAGTAGTACTCAAGCGGGGGGTACTTCCTACGAGCAGTACTTC | CASSTQAGGTSYEQYF
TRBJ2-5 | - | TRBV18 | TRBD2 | TGTGCCAGCTCACCGTTTACTAGCGGGGCAGAGACCCAGTACTTC | CASSPFTSGAETQYF
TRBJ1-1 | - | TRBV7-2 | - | TGTGCCAGCAGCTTAGTGCCACTGTTTAACACTGAAGCTTTCTTT | CASSLVPLFNTEAFF
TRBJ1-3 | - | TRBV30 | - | TGTGCCTGGAGTGGGAGCACAGGAAACACCATATATTTT | CAWSGSTGNTIYF
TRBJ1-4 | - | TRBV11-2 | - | TGTGCCAGCAGCTTAGAGGGAGGATTGGCAGAAAAACTGTTTTTT | CASSLEGGLAEKLFF
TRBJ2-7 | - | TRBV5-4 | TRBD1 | TGTGCCAGCCGCGACAGGGGGCATAACGAGCAGTACTTC | CASRDRGHNEQYF
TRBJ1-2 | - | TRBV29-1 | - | TGCAGCGTTGAAGACATCTATGGCTACACCTTC | CSVEDIYGYTF
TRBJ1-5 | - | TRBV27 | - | TGTGCCAGCAGTTTTTACGGGAATCAGCCCCAGCATTTT | CASSFYGNQPQHF
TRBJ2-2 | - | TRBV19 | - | TGTGCCAGTAGGACTTTCACCGGGGAGCTGTTTTTT | CASRTFTGELFF
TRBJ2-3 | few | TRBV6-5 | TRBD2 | TGTGCCAGCAGTTTTGACCTAGCGGGGGGGATAGATACGCAGTATTTT | CASSFDLAGGIDTQYF
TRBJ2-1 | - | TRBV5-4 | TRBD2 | TGTGCCAGCAGCTTAAGCGGGGGGCCCTCCTACAATGAGCAGTTCTTC | CASSLSGGPSYNEQFF
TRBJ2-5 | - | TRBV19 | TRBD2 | TGTGCCAGTAGTAAACTAGCGGTCCAAGAGACCCAGTACTTC | CASSKLAVQETQYF
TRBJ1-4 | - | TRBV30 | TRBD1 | TGTGCCTGGAGTAAAACAGGGGGGAGTGAAAAACTGTTTTTT | CAWSKTGGSEKLFF
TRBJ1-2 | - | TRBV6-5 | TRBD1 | TGTGCCAGCAGGCAGGGGGCCTTATTTAACTATGGCTACACCTTC | CASRQGALFNYGYTF
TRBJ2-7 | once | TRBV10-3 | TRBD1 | TGTGCCATCAGTGAAAACCGGGACAGGGCATCCTACGAGCAGTACTTC | CAISENRDRASYEQYF
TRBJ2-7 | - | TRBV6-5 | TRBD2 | TGTGCCAGCAGTAGCGGGGAAGGTTACGAGCAGTACTTC | CASSSGEGYEQYF
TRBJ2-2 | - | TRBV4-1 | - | TGCGCCAGCAGCCAAGATTGGGGGCCCCAAAAGAACACCGGGGAGCTGTTTTTT | CASSQDWGPQKNTGELFF
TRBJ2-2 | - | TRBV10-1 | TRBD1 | TGCGCCAGCAGTTGGGACAGGTCAACGAACACCGGGGAGCTGTTTTTT | CASSWDRSTNTGELFF
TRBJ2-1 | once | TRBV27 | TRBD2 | TGTGCCAGCGACGTTTCGGAGGCGGGGGGCCGTGAGCAGTTCTTC | CASDVSEAGGREQFF
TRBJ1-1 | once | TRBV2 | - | TGTGCCAGCAGGCTTAACAGGCAGATGAACACTGAAGCTTTCTTT | CASRLNRQMNTEAFF
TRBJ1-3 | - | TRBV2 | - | TGTGCCAGCAGTGAGGGGGCCTTCTCTGGAAACACCATATATTTT | CASSEGAFSGNTIYF
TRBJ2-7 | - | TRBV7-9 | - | TGTGCCAGCAGCGGCCGGGACACACTCTACGAGCAGTACTTC | CASSGRDTLYEQYF
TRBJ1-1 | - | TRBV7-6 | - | TGTGCCAGCAGTAACGCGTATCAGGGGAGGGCTGAAGCTTTCTTT | CASSNAYQGRAEAFF
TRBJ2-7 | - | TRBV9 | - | TGTGCCAGCAGCGTCCAGGAAAGATACGAGCAGTACTTC | CASSVQERYEQYF
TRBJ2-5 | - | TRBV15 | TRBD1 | TGTGCCACCAGCAGAACCTTAGGGACAGGGGGACAAGAGACCCAGTACTTC | CATSRTLGTGGQETQYF
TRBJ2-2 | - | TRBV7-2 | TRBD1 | TGTGCCAGCAGGGAAAACAGGGGGCACACCGGGGAGCTGTTTTTT | CASRENRGHTGELFF